This T cell receptor (beta chain) was identified during a study of T cell responses to AZD1222 COVID-19 vaccine. Overall study results and limits: Dominant at 160-218 and 743-854, vaccine-associated CD4 TCRs also spanned spike. White British people made up most donors, females outnumbered males, and clonal diversity was possibly underestimated. The reported proportion of spike-specific TCRs targeting unmutated variant regions was nearly half.

In germline, CDR1 is MRHNA, CDR2 SNTAGT. The CDR3 is 16 amino acids. The trim removed 0 bases at V and 4 bases at J, leaving 4 bases unmatched. Repertoires were generated with immunoSEQ multiplex PCR, while TCRdb's copy carries only in-frame clones and drops some. Of tens of thousands of clones listed, approximately 88% were seen once; the top ten hold over 10%. As concerns this clone: Its antigen is undetermined.

The TCR was taken from an adult who received the AZD1222 COVID-19 vaccine. The chain joins TRBV6-4 to TRBJ1-2, with 11 bases identical to TRBD1. The sequences come from peripheral blood, collected 28 days after the second AZD1222 dose. The CDR3 is CASSDSVDRGLYGYTF. Here the CDR3 DNA reads TGTGCCAGCAGTGACTCCGTGGACAGGGGGCTCTATGGCTACACCTTC.